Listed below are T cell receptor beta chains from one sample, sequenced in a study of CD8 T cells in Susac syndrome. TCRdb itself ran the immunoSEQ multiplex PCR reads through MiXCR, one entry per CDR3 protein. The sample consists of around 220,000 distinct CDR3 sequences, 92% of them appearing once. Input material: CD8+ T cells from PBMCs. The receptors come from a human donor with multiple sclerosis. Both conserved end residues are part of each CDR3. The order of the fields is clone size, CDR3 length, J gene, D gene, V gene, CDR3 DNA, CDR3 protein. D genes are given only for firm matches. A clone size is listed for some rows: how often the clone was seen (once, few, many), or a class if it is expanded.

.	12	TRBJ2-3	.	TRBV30	TGTGCCTGGAGCCCCTCGGGAGATACGCAGTATTTT	CAWSPSGDTQYF
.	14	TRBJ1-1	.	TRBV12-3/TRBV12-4	TGTGCCAGCAGCTCGAACCTCGTAGCGGCTGAAGCTTTCTTT	CASSSNLVAAEAFF
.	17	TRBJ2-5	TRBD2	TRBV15	TGTGCCACCAGCAGAGTACTGGGACTAGCGGGGGAAGAGACCCAGTACTTC	CATSRVLGLAGEETQYF
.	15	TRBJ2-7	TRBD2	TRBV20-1	TGCAGTGCTAGGACTAGCGGGAAGGAAGGATACGAGCAGTACTTC	CSARTSGKEGYEQYF
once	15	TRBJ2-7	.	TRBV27	TGTGCCAGCAGTTTAGGGGCAGGAGTCTACTACGAGCAGTACTTC	CASSLGAGVYYEQYF
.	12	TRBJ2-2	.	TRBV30	TGTGCCTGGAGTACAACAACCGGGGAGCTGTTTTTT	CAWSTTTGELFF
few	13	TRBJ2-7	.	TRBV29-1	TGCAGCGTTGAAGGTGAGGGATCCTACGAGCAGTACTTC	CSVEGEGSYEQYF
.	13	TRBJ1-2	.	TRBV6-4	TGTGCCAGCGGAACAACGTCTGACTATGGCTACACCTTC	CASGTTSDYGYTF
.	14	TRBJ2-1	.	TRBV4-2	TGTGCCAGCAGCCAAGATATCTTCCCCAATGAGCAGTTCTTC	CASSQDIFPNEQFF
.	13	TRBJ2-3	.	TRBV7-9	TGTGCCAGCAGCCCCCCCCTTACAGATACGCAGTATTTT	CASSPPLTDTQYF
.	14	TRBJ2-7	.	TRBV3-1	TGTGCCAGCAGCCTACTGGACTATAGCTACGAGCAGTACTTC	CASSLLDYSYEQYF
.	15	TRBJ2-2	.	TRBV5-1	TGCGCCAGCAGCTTTACGAGGCTAGCCACCGGGGAGCTGTTTTTT	CASSFTRLATGELFF
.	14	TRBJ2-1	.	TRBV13	TGTGCCAGCACCCTTACCGGGACCGACAATGAGCAGTTCTTC	CASTLTGTDNEQFF
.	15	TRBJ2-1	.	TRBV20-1	TGCAGTGCTAGAGATCGAGTAGCGGTCTACAATGAGCAGTTCTTC	CSARDRVAVYNEQFF
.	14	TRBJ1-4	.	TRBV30	TGTGCCTGGAGCTTGGGAGGGGCGACAGCAAAACTGTTTTTT	CAWSLGGATAKLFF
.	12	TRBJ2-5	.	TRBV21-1	TGTGCCAGCAGCAAAGGGAAAGAGACCCAGTACTTC	CASSKGKETQYF
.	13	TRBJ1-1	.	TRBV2	TGTGCCAGCAGCGATACCCCGGGCACTGAAGCTTTCTTT	CASSDTPGTEAFF
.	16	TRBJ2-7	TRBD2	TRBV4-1	TGCGCCAGCAGCCAAGGAGCTAGCGGGGCCACCTACGAGCAGTACTTC	CASSQGASGATYEQYF
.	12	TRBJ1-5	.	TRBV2	TGTGCCAGCACAGTGACAAATCAGCCCCAGCATTTT	CASTVTNQPQHF
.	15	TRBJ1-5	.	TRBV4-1	TGCGCCAGCAGCCAAGCACCTGGGGGAAATCAGCCCCAGCATTTT	CASSQAPGGNQPQHF
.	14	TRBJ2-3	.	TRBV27	TGTGCCAGCAGTTTAGGACCACTGAGTCCTACGCAGTATTTT	CASSLGPLSPTQYF
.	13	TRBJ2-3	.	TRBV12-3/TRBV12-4	TGTGCCAGCAGCTGGGGGCCCACAGATACGCAGTATTTT	CASSWGPTDTQYF
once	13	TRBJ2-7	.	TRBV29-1	TGCAGCGTCTCCGGGATTCCCTCCTACGAGCAGTACTTC	CSVSGIPSYEQYF
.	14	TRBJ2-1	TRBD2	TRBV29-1	TGCAGCGTTGAAGGCCGCGGGAGCTATAATGAGCAGTTCTTC	CSVEGRGSYNEQFF
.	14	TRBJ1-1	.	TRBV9	TGTGCCAGCAGCGTTACAGGGTACCCCCGTGAAGCTTTCTTT	CASSVTGYPREAFF
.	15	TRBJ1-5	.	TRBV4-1	TGCGCCAGCAGCCAAGACTGGCAGTCGAATCAGCCCCAGCATTTT	CASSQDWQSNQPQHF
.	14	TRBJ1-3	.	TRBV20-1	TGCAGTGCTAGTCTTCCGGGACTCGGAAACACCATATATTTT	CSASLPGLGNTIYF
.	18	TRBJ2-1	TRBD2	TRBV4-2	TGTGCCAGCAGCCAAGAACCCCTCGGGACTAGCGGATACAATGAGCAGTTCTTC	CASSQEPLGTSGYNEQFF
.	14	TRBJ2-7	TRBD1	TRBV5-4	TGTGCCAGCAGCCCCGACAGGGCCCCCTACGAGCAGTACTTC	CASSPDRAPYEQYF
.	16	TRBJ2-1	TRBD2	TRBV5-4	TGTGCCAGCAGCTTAACTAGCGGGGGGGCCAACAATGAGCAGTTCTTC	CASSLTSGGANNEQFF
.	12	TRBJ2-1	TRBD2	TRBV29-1	TGCAGCGTTGTGGGACTAGCGGGAGTAAGGTTCTTC	CSVVGLAGVRFF
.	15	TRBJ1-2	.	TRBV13	TGTGCCAGCAGCTACACCGCGGACAGCGTTTATGGCTACACCTTC	CASSYTADSVYGYTF
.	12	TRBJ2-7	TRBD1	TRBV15	TGTGCCACCAGTGGACAGGATTTTCAGCAGTACTTC	CATSGQDFQQYF
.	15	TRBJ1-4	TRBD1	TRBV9	TGTGCCAGCAGCGTAGGGGGGACAGCCGGAGAAAAACTGTTTTTT	CASSVGGTAGEKLFF
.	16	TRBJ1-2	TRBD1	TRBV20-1	TGCAGTGCGAGAGTTACCGGGACAGATTTTAACTATGGCTACACCTTC	CSARVTGTDFNYGYTF
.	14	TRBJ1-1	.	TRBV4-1	TGCGCCAGCAGCCAAGGCCTTATGAACACTGAAGCTTTCTTT	CASSQGLMNTEAFF
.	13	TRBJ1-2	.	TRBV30	TGTGCCTGGAGACAGGGAGCTAACTATGGCTACACCTTC	CAWRQGANYGYTF
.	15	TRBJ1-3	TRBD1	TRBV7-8	TGTGCCAGCAGCAAGGACAGGGGGCCTGGAAACACCATATATTTT	CASSKDRGPGNTIYF
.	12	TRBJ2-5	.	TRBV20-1	TGCAGTGCTGAGACGGGGGAAGAGACCCAGTACTTC	CSAETGEETQYF
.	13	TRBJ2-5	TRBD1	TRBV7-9	TGTGCCAGCAGCTTGGGACAGAAAGAGACCCAGTACTTC	CASSLGQKETQYF